This TCR beta chain was recorded in a study of T cell repertoires in cytomegalovirus infection (dated by TCRdb to between 2018 and 2021). Broadly, across the study: Peptide stimulations targeted recently identified HLA-C-restricted CMV epitopes, whose presentation resists viral immunomodulation, together with well-studied HLA-B-restricted epitopes. Donor HLA type was relevant to the analysis, as public TCR beta signatures indicated carriage of CMV infection together with the matching HLA type.

The germline V gene encodes CDR1 SGHTA and CDR2 FQGNSA. The CDR3 runs 15 amino acids, cysteine and phenylalanine included. The DNA shown is the 45-base CDR3, in frame from base 1. V loses 4 bases of germline sequence and J loses 1 base, and the interval between the two ends is 13 bases. For sequencing, an Illumina HiSeq 1500 was employed. TCRdb cleaned the public reads at Q25 with fastp, built clones with MiXCR and kept in-frame beta chains. A single entry per CDR3 protein holds the most common genes and DNA from its merged rows. This sample holds 750,000 to 900,000 distinct CDR3 sequences; 25% to 30% were observed only once. Jointly, the top ten make up about an eighth of the sample. This clonotype was seen many times. It lacks a known antigen. The sample holds no much larger clone one base away, and base qualities are not on file. Broad study findings and their caveats: Carriers of CMV infection plus the relevant HLA type were discriminated by the cumulative frequency of public TCR beta family members in the study cohort and in an independent approximately 350-donor cohort. In the ex vivo response, HLA-C-restricted CMV-specific TCR beta clonotypes were dominant, and in two of eight donors the single most frequent clonotype came from this HLA-C-restricted group.

Interpreted using the paper, the treatment or condition label stands for: in vitro stimulation with specific CMV peptide epitopes to enrich CMV-specific T cells. The sequence was obtained from a human donor in good health (CMV status not recorded). Some clones in this sample may be carry-over from other donors' samples. Sequencing was performed on cultured CD8+ T cells from PBMCs, taken from culture after CMV antigen stimulation. The chain employs TRBV7-2 and TRBJ1-1; the best D guess is TRBD1, with 5 bases matching. Here is the DNA: TGTGCCAGCAGCTCGGTCTTAGGACAGAACACTGAAGCTTTCTTT. Its protein product is CASSSVLGQNTEAFF.